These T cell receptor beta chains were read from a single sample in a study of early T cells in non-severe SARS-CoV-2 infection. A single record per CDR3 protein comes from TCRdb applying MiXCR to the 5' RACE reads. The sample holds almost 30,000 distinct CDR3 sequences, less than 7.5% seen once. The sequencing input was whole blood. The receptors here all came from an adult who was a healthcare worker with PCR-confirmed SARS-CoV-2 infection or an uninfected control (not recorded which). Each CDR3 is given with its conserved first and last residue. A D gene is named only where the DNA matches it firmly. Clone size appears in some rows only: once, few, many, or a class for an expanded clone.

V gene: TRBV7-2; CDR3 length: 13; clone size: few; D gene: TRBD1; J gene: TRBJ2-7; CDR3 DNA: TGTGCCAGCAGCCAACGGACAGGTTACGAGCAGTACTTC; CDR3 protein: CASSQRTGYEQYF
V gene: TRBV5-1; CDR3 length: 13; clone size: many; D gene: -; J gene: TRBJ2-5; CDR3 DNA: TGCGCCAGCAGCTGGGACGTACAAGAGACCCAGTACTTC; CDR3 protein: CASSWDVQETQYF
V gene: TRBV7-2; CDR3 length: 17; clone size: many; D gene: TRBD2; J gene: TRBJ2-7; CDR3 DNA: TGTGCCAGCAGCTTCCCAGGACTAGCGGGGTTTTCCTACGAGCAGTACTTC; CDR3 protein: CASSFPGLAGFSYEQYF
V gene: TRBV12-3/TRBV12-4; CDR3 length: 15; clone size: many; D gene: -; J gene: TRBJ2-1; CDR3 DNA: TGTGCCAGCAGTTTAATAGCTCCCCTCTGGGATGAGCAGTTCTTC; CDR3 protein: CASSLIAPLWDEQFF
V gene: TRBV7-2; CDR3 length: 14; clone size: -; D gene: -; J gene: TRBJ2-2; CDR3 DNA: TGTGCCAGCAGCTTGACGGGGGCCGCCGGGGAGCTGTTTTTT; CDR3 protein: CASSLTGAAGELFF
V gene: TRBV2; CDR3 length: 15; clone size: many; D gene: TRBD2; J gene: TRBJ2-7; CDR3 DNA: TGTGCCAGCAGCGTTCTAGCGGGGGTTACCTACGAGCAGTACTTC; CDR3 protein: CASSVLAGVTYEQYF
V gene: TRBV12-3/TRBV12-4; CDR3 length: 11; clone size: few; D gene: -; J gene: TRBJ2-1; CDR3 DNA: TGTGCCAGCAGTTTGGGAGGAGGGCAGTTCTTC; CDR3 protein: CASSLGGGQFF
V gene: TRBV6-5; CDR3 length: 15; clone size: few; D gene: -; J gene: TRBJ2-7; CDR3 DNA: TGTGCCAGCAGTTACTCGATATCGTCGGGCTACGAGCAGTACTTC; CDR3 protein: CASSYSISSGYEQYF
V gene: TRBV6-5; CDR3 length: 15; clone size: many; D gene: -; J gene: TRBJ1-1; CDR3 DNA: TGTGCCAGCAGTTTCTACAGGGCGATGAACACTGAAGCTTTCTTT; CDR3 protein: CASSFYRAMNTEAFF
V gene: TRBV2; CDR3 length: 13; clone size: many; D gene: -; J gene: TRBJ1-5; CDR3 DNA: TGTGCCAGCAGGGTAGGGGAAGATCAGCCCCAGCATTTT; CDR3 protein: CASRVGEDQPQHF
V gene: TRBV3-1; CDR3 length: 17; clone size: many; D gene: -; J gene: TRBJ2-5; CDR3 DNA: TGTGCCAGCAGCCAAGATTCGCCTTGGGGAGGTGGGGAGACCCAGTACTTC; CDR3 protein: CASSQDSPWGGGETQYF
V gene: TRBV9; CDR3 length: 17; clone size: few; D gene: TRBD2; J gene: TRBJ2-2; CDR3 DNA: TGTGCCAGCAGCTCCCCTAGCGGGGGGCCGAACACCGGGGAGCTGTTTTTT; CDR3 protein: CASSSPSGGPNTGELFF
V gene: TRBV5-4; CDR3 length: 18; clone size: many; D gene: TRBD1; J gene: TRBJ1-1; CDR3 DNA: TGTGCCAGCAGCTTGGATGGGCAGGGGGCTAGGTTGAACACTGAAGCTTTCTTT; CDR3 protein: CASSLDGQGARLNTEAFF
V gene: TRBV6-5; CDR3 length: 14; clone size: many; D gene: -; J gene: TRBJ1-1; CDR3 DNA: TGTGCCAGCAGGAGGAAGTTTGAGAACACTGAAGCTTTCTTT; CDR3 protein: CASRRKFENTEAFF
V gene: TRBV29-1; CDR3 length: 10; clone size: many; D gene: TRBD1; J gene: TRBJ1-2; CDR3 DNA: TGCAGCGCCGGACAGGGAGGCTACACCTTC; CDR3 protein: CSAGQGGYTF